This TCR beta chain was identified during a study of cytomegalovirus exposure and HLA in healthy donors (dated by TCRdb to 2015 to 2018). A note on the overall study: According to a later analysis, one platform produced both the roughly 130 validation repertoires and the 700 or so repertoires of the first cohort. Besides the first cohort of 666 subjects, a separate validation cohort made up of some 110 different subjects was used. The study aimed to test whether signatures of past pathogen exposure could be identified by cataloging public T cell receptors. To predict cytomegalovirus infection status, the study combined high-throughput TCR immunosequencing, statistical association of individual TCRs with disease status, and machine learning. Paper-wide results and their limitations: The authors suggested that the approach could potentially be generalized to other disease states and immunological phenotypes. Cytomegalovirus status was reported to be diagnosed by the classifier with high specificity and sensitivity in both the original and validation cohorts. A later analysis lacked HLA typing for the validation cohort, so it scored co-occurrence in that cohort across all 120 repertoires. A total of about 150 TCR beta chains were listed by the study as associated with cytomegalovirus. Three of the identified cytomegalovirus-associated TCR beta chains were confirmed in vitro to be specific for cytomegalovirus antigens. Most TCR sequences were seen in very few donors, while some public TCRs were found in many individuals. Subsequent analysis determined that TCRs grouped into clusters in the first cohort also showed a tendency toward co-occurrence across the roughly 120 validation repertoires, and about 94% of cluster scores exceeded 0.

A note on this clone: The antigen it binds to is not known. Base qualities are missing; no much larger clone stands one base away.

The donors belonged to the validation cohort of around 110 subjects, which was separate from the approximately 700-subject first cohort. Taken from cysteine to phenylalanine, the CDR3 has 14 residues. The retained sequence is limited to the CDR3, 42 bases, with the frame set at the first base. Cut back by 9 bases and 6 bases, the V and J ends lie 18 bases apart. CDR1 and CDR2, per the germline V gene, are SNHLY and FYNNEI. The library relied on the immunoSEQ multiplex PCR assay. Regarding the original processing steps: A statistical classification framework was built to diagnose cytomegalovirus status from the catalog of TCR beta chain sequences. In TCRdb, the immuneACCESS table is reduced to in-frame sequences with V and J assigned. These tables do not hold every clone; where another copy was compared, an unresolved V gene accounts for under half, and the others remain unexplained. V, J and clone size reflect that table, while D and trimming were determined from the DNA. The sample table contains about 160,000 clones; only one count was recorded for 86% of them. The ten largest account for about 5.8% of the sample.

The specimen was PBMCs. The rearranged segments are TRBV2 and TRBJ2-4; a confident D gene designation cannot be given. The TCR originated in a woman in her twenties or thirties in good health and CMV-seronegative. The DNA sequence is as follows: TGTGCCAGTCAGCAGGCTTCAGGTGGAAACATTCAGTACTTC. This sequence encodes CASQQASGGNIQYF.